The 23 T cell receptor beta chains reported below all come from one sample, sequenced in a study of T cell changes during pregnancy in multiple sclerosis. Generated by immunoSEQ multiplex PCR, the TCRdb table keeps only in-frame clones and is missing some. The data contain approximately 50,000 clones, 92% of them singletons. The source was CD4+ T cells from peripheral blood mononuclear cells, collected after pregnancy. The receptors were gathered from a female donor with multiple sclerosis, enrolled in a pregnancy study.

V usage is TRBV6-9 and J usage is TRBJ2-7; D uncertain. There are 14 residues in the CDR3. V shed 8 bases and J shed 0 bases, with 14 bases lying between them. Germline CDR1 reads MNHGY; CDR2 reads SVAAGI. CDR3 DNA: TGTGCCAGCGGTAGTGCGGCAAGCTCCTACGAGCAGTACTTC. Translated: CASGSAASSYEQYF.

The rearrangement joins TRBV7-2 to TRBJ2-2; 8 nucleotides line up with TRBD2. The germline gives CDR1 SGHTA, CDR2 FQGNSA. The CDR3 is 17 amino acids. Trimming at V came to 0 bases and at J to 5 bases, leaving 8 bases not matched to a gene. The CDR3 sequence: CASSLAGTSGGTGELFF. For the CDR3, the DNA is TGTGCCAGCAGCTTAGCGGGTACTAGCGGAGGGACCGGGGAGCTGTTTTTT.

The CDR3 loop reads CASSFRGQTQYF. CDR3 bases: TGTGCCAGCAGTTTCAGGGGACAGACCCAGTACTTC. The V and J genes are TRBV28 and TRBJ2-5, with a weak D call TRBD1 (6 bases). CDR3 length: 12 amino acids. V lost 3 bases and J 6 bases, leaving 8 bases between the germline ends. Looked up from germline, CDR1 is MDHEN and CDR2 is SYDVKM.

The rearrangement links TRBV9 to TRBJ2-6, with D possibly TRBD2 on 5 matching bases. The CDR3 contains 16 residues. Per germline, CDR1 SGDLS and CDR2 YYNGEE. V dropped 4 bases and J dropped 2 bases, with 13 bases sitting between them. The CDR3: CASSPWVGAGANVLTF. In DNA form, the CDR3 reads TGTGCCAGCAGCCCATGGGTCGGGGCTGGGGCCAACGTCCTGACTTTC.

The chain employs TRBV5-5 and TRBJ2-2; no definite D call. Germline V lookup: CDR1 SGHKS, CDR2 YYEKEE (reference sequence). The length of the CDR3 is 14 residues. The germline V and J ends were trimmed by 0 bases and 2 bases, with 5 bases remaining between them. The CDR3: CASSLAQNTGELFF. In DNA, the CDR3 is TGTGCCAGCAGCTTGGCCCAAAACACCGGGGAGCTGTTTTTT.

The sample holds one count of this clone. This chain uses TRBV9 with TRBJ2-1, with D unresolved. Germline V lookup: CDR1 SGDLS, CDR2 YYNGEE. Trimming shortened V by 4 bases and J by 0 bases, and 17 bases separated the two germline ends. The CDR3 loop spans 17 amino acids. The CDR3 loop is CASSPLGQDSSYNEQFF. The CDR3 region has the DNA TGTGCCAGCAGCCCCCTTGGGCAGGATAGCTCCTACAATGAGCAGTTCTTC.

The CDR3 protein is CASSLEPGGSADTQYF. The CDR3 DNA sequence: TGTGCCAGCAGCTTAGAACCAGGGGGTAGTGCAGATACGCAGTATTTT. V usage is TRBV7-3 and J usage is TRBJ2-3; 7 positions match TRBD1. Per the germline V gene, CDR1 is SGHTA and CDR2 is FQGTGA. V gave up 2 bases and J gave up 4 bases; unmatched junction bases: 9. The CDR3 contains 16 residues.

There are a few counts of this clone. The chain carries TRBV9 and TRBJ2-6; TRBD1 is a possible D gene (6 bases). In germline, CDR1 is SGDLS, CDR2 YYNGEE. The CDR3 runs 17 residues. The V end lost 0 bases, the J end lost 1 base, and 11 bases lay between the germline ends. The CDR3 spells CASSVGGGNSGANVLTF. DNA of the CDR3: TGTGCCAGCAGCGTAGGAGGGGGAAATTCTGGGGCCAACGTCCTGACTTTC.

This rearrangement joins TRBV30 to TRBJ2-7; TRBD2 matches at 12 bases. Trimming took 2 bases from V and 6 from J; bases not matched to a gene: 8. Germline loops: CDR1 GTSNPN, CDR2 SVGIG (reference sequence). The CDR3 has 15 residues. The CDR3, as DNA: TGTGCCTGGAGTCCAAGACTAGCGGGAGACCTCGAGCAGTACTTC. This translates into CAWSPRLAGDLEQYF.

The V call is TRBV6-1, the J call TRBJ2-7; the D gene is possibly TRBD2 (5 bases). V lost 4 bases and J 5 bases, leaving 18 bases between the germline ends. This CDR3 spans 15 amino acids. Germline V gives CDR1 MNHNS, CDR2 SASEGT. The CDR3 sequence is CASSVHIGSLNEQYF. Here the CDR3 DNA reads TGTGCCAGCAGTGTACATATTGGGAGTTTGAACGAGCAGTACTTC.

The chain couples TRBV7-3 to TRBJ2-7; 14 bases match TRBD2. The CDR3 loop spans 17 amino acids. Germline V lookup: CDR1 SGHTA, CDR2 FQGTGA. The V segment lost 7 bases and the J segment 1 base; nucleotides outside the gene matches: 9. CDR3 residues: CASNPGLAGVCSYEQYF. Written as DNA, the CDR3 is TGTGCCAGCAACCCGGGACTAGCGGGAGTTTGTTCCTACGAGCAGTACTTC. The variable domain in full, completed from reference TRBV7-3 and TRBJ2-7, reads GAGVSQTPSNKVTEKGKYVELRCDPISGHTALYWYRQSLGQGPEFLIYFQGTGAADDSGLPNDRFFAVRPEGSVSTLKIQRTERGDSAVYLCASNPGLAGVCSYEQYFGPGTRLTVT.

The chain carries TRBV11-2 and TRBJ2-2, with TRBD2 as a possible D gene (5 bases). The V and J ends lost 0 bases and 6 bases respectively, with 11 bases between them. The CDR3 extends over 15 amino acids. Germline CDR1 reads SGHAT; CDR2 reads FQNNGV. The CDR3 DNA reads TGTGCCAGCAGCTTAGAAAGAGGGTCCCCCGGGGAGCTGTTTTTT. The encoded protein is CASSLERGSPGELFF.

The J gene is TRBJ2-5, the V gene TRBV5-6, with TRBD2 identical over 8 bases. After removal of 3 bases from V and 4 bases from J, the junction contained 5 bases not matched to a gene. Per germline, CDR1 SGHDT and CDR2 YYEEEE. CDR3 length: 14 residues. In nucleotides, the CDR3 is TGTGCCAGCAGCTCCCGTCTAGCGGGAGAGACCCAGTACTTC. It encodes CASSSRLAGETQYF.

The V call is TRBV15, the J call TRBJ2-2; D perhaps matches TRBD2 (6 bases). Germline V gives CDR1 LNHNV, CDR2 YYDKDF (reference sequence). This CDR3 has 15 residues. The V end lost 0 bases, the J end lost 5 bases, and 10 bases lay between the germline ends. The CDR3: CATSRDLGLTGELFF. The CDR3 DNA follows: TGTGCCACCAGCAGAGATTTAGGACTAACCGGGGAGCTGTTTTTT.

The genes are TRBV19 and TRBJ2-1; a weak D match, TRBD2 (6 bases). Trimming left V 0 bases short and J 6 bases short, with 18 bases between. Germline V lookup: CDR1 LNHDA, CDR2 SQIVND (reference sequence). The CDR3 runs to 17 residues. The CDR3 sequence: CASSIEDRRAKSNEQFF. As DNA, the CDR3 is TGTGCCAGTAGTATAGAAGACCGGAGGGCCAAGAGCAATGAGCAGTTCTTC.

J is TRBJ2-2 and V is TRBV29-1, with 9 bases that match TRBD1. Germline CDR1 SQVTM, CDR2 ANQGSEA. CDR3 length: 15 amino acids. V dropped 5 bases and J dropped 5; count of bases not matched to a gene: 9. This CDR3 is CSVKTPGQGTGELFF. The CDR3 nucleotides are TGCAGCGTTAAAACACCGGGACAGGGTACCGGGGAGCTGTTTTTT.

The DNA for the CDR3 is TGTGCCAGCAGCCCGAGAAGGCGGGAGGCACAAGAGACCCAGTACTTC. It codes for CASSPRRREAQETQYF. The J gene is TRBJ2-5, the V gene TRBV7-2, with 8 positions matching TRBD2. V shed 5 bases and J 2 bases; nucleotides not matched to a gene: 10. The CDR3 is made up of 16 amino acids. Per germline, CDR1 SGHTA and CDR2 FQGNSA.

The rearrangement uses TRBV5-1 and TRBJ2-1, with 7 bases lining up with TRBD1. The germline gives CDR1 SGHRS, CDR2 YFSETQ. This CDR3 has 15 amino acids. With 4 bases clipped from V and 1 base from J, the junction kept 5 bases outside the gene matches. CDR3 sequence reads: CASSLTGESYNEQFF. CDR3 in DNA: TGCGCCAGCAGCCTTACAGGGGAGTCCTACAATGAGCAGTTCTTC.

The chain carries TRBV9 and TRBJ2-5, with 9 nucleotides matching TRBD1. The end of the DNA is better explained by TRBJ2-7, so the J call may be wrong. Germline CDR1 reads SGDLS; CDR2 reads YYNGEE. This CDR3 spans 15 amino acids. The chain's CDR3 is CASSLGQGNSYEQYF. The CDR3 DNA sequence: TGTGCCAGCAGCCTAGGACAGGGGAACTCCTACGAGCAGTACTTC.

The J gene is TRBJ2-3, the V gene TRBV19; TRBD1 agrees at 8 bases. Germline V gene sequence: CDR1 LNHDA, CDR2 SQIVND (reference sequence). The CDR3 runs to 14 residues. The J segment lost 3 bases and the V segment lost 6 bases, leaving 5 bases of the junction unmatched. In DNA, the CDR3 is TGTGCCAGTAGGATCACAGGGGGAACAGATACGCAGTATTTT. Translation: CASRITGGTDTQYF.

The chain carries TRBV5-1 and TRBJ2-3, with D perhaps TRBD2 (5 bases). The V and J ends lost 8 bases and 2 bases respectively, with 15 bases between them. Germline-derived CDR1 and CDR2 are SGHRS and YFSETQ. CDR3 length: 14 residues. Here the CDR3 reads CASMSGYITDTQYF. Written as DNA, the CDR3 is TGCGCCAGTATGTCGGGATATATCACAGATACGCAGTATTTT. The variable domain in full, completed from reference TRBV5-1 and TRBJ2-3, reads KAGVTQTPRYLIKTRGQQVTLSCSPISGHRSVSWYQQTPGQGLQFLFEYFSETQRNKGNFPGRFSGRQFSNSRSEMNVSTLELGDSALYLCASMSGYITDTQYFGPGTRLTVL.

This sequence joins TRBV5-1 and TRBJ2-6; TRBD1 matches 12 bases. Trimming removed 4 bases from V and 3 bases from J; junction bases left unmatched: 8. This CDR3 is built from 18 residues. CDR1 SGHRS and CDR2 YFSETQ come from the germline V gene. CDR3 loop: CASSVRGTGGYGANVLTF. CDR3 nucleotides: TGCGCCAGCAGCGTCCGAGGGACAGGGGGCTATGGGGCCAACGTCCTGACTTTC.

This clone appeared a single time. The chain carries TRBV11-2 and TRBJ2-1; 11 bases are shared with TRBD2. Germline assignment: CDR1 SGHAT and CDR2 FQNNGV. Trimming cost V 1 base and J 3 bases; bases outside gene matches: 8. The CDR3 loop spans 18 amino acids. This chain's CDR3 is CASSLGAGTSGLYNEQFF. The CDR3 bases are TGTGCCAGCAGCTTAGGGGCCGGGACTAGCGGCCTCTACAATGAGCAGTTCTTC.